The 5 T cell receptor beta chains listed next were all sequenced from one sample in a study of blood T cell repertoires in COVID-19. Profiled with immunoSEQ multiplex PCR; TCRdb holds only in-frame clones, not every one. In the table there are roughly 380,000 clones, about 89% of which are singletons. Sequencing was performed on peripheral blood. The source of these receptors is a middle-aged woman with COVID-19, enrolled during active disease.

The genes are TRBV2 and TRBJ1-5; D may be TRBD1 (6 bases). Germline CDR1 reads SNHLY; CDR2 reads FYNNEI. This CDR3 has 15 amino acids. V lost 2 bases and J lost 0, with 8 bases in between. The CDR3 DNA sequence: TGTGCCAGCAGTGAATGGACAGCTAGCAATCAGCCCCAGCATTTT. Its translation is CASSEWTASNQPQHF.

The rearrangement uses TRBV7-3 and TRBJ2-3; 12 bases map to TRBD2. CDR3 length equals 16 residues. CDR1 is SGHTA, CDR2 FQGTGA, per germline. Trimming cost V 2 bases and J 5 bases; bases outside gene matches: 5. The DNA for the CDR3 is TGTGCCAGCAGCTTAGGACTAGCGGGATTTATAGATACGCAGTATTTT. Translation gives CASSLGLAGFIDTQYF. Full variable domain (rest looked up from reference TRBV7-3 and TRBJ2-3): GAGVSQTPSNKVTEKGKYVELRCDPISGHTALYWYRQSLGQGPEFLIYFQGTGAADDSGLPNDRFFAVRPEGSVSTLKIQRTERGDSAVYLCASSLGLAGFIDTQYFGPGTRLTVL.

The CDR3 DNA reads TGTGCCAGCAGCGACAGGGTTGACTCACCCCTCCACTTT. Translating gives CASSDRVDSPLHF. This chain links TRBV12-3 or TRBV12-4 with TRBJ1-6, with 7 bases lining up with TRBD1. With V trimmed by 6 bases and J by 10 bases, 6 bases remained unmatched. There are 13 residues in the CDR3.

The CDR3 is CASSPGTGGWATNEKLFF. CDR3 nucleotide sequence: TGTGCCAGCAGCCCAGGCACAGGGGGCTGGGCAACTAATGAAAAACTGTTTTTT. The gene calls are TRBV5-6 and TRBJ1-4, with 9 bases identical to TRBD1. This CDR3 region has 18 residues. With V trimmed by 4 bases and J by 0 bases, 10 bases remained unmatched. Germline V CDR1 and CDR2: SGHDT, YYEEEE.

The chain links TRBV3-1 (or the pseudogene TRBV3-2) to TRBJ1-4; 7 bases agree with TRBD1. CDR3 size: 17 residues. Germline V gene sequence: CDR1 LGHDT, CDR2 YNNKEL (reference sequence). Unmatched junction bases numbered 15, after V lost 3 bases and J lost 8 bases. This chain's CDR3 is CASSQRHQTGLGEKLFF. CDR3 nucleotides: TGTGCCAGCAGCCAGAGACACCAGACAGGGTTGGGCGAAAAACTGTTTTTT.